Included here is one T cell receptor beta chain sequence, with context. Repertoires were generated with immunoSEQ multiplex PCR, while TCRdb's copy carries only in-frame clones and drops some. The table shows about 120,000 clones, with about 88% occurring only once. The germline V gene has CDR1 MNHEY and CDR2 SMNVEV (reference sequence). The CDR3 extends over 12 amino acids. Trimming removed 3 bases from V and 8 bases from J, with 10 bases in between. The sample comes from a study of T cell responses to AZD1222 COVID-19 vaccine. This sequence originates from an adult in good health. Material: peripheral blood, obtained on day 0 of AZD1222 vaccination. This chain joins TRBV27 and TRBJ1-2, with D hard to call. CDR3 sequence: CASSFGVVGYTF. CDR3 nucleotides: TGTGCCAGCAGTTTCGGAGTTGTCGGCTACACCTTC.